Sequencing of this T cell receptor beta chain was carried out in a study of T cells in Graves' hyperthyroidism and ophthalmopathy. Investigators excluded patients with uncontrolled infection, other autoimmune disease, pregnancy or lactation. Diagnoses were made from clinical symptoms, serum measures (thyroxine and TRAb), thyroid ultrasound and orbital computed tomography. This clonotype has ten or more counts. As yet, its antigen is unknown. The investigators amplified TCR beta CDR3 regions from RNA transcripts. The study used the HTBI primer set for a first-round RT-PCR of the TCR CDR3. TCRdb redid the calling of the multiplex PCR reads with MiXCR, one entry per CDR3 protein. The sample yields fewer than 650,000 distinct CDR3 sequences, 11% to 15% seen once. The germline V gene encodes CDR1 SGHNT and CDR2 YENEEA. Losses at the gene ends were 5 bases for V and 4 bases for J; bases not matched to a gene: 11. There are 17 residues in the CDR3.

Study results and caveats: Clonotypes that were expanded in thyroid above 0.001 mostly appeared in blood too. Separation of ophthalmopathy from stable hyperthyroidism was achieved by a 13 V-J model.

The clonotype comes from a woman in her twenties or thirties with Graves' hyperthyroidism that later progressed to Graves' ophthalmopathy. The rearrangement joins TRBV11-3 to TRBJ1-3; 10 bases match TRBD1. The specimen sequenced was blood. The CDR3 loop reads CASSRTQGQGHGNTIYF. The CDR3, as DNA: TGTGCCAGCAGCCGAACCCAGGGACAGGGGCACGGAAACACCATATATTTT.